The next 22 T cell receptor beta chains were all read from a single sample in a study of CD8 T cells in Susac syndrome. Random hexamers were used to reverse transcribe about 0.45 to 1 ug of RNA. A single record per CDR3 protein comes from TCRdb applying MiXCR to the immunoSEQ multiplex PCR reads. The sample contains more than 150,000 distinct CDR3 sequences, about 91% of which appear only once. Material: CD4+ T cells from PBMCs. The receptors stem from a human donor in good health.

To note about this clonotype: An end of the junction does not agree with germline; a read error may underlie this. The CDR3 sequence: CAASTGATDTQYF. In nucleotides, the CDR3 is TGTGCCGCCAGTACGGGAGCGACAGATACGCAGTATTTT. This chain uses TRBV24-1 with TRBJ2-3; a weak D match, TRBD2 (6 bases). The CDR3 spans 13 residues. Germline assignment: CDR1 KGHDR and CDR2 SFDVKD.

V is TRBV23-1 and J is TRBJ1-2; 8 bases line up with TRBD1. TRBV23-1 is sorted into the ORF group, with uncertain function. The V segment lost 6 bases and the J segment 4 bases; nucleotides outside the gene matches: 10. The CDR3 is made up of 15 amino acids. CDR3 coding DNA: TGCGCCAGCAGCCCCTGGGACAGGAGATCCTATGGCTACACCTTC. It specifies CASSPWDRRSYGYTF.

This chain connects TRBV6-6 to TRBJ2-7; D is uncertain. In germline, CDR1 is MNHNY, CDR2 SVGAGI (reference sequence). The CDR3 runs 14 residues. Trimming removed 2 bases at V and 1 base at J, with 9 bases between. Here the CDR3 reads CASSYGVGSYEQYF. The CDR3 DNA follows: TGTGCCAGCAGTTACGGCGTCGGATCCTACGAGCAGTACTTC.

This chain uses TRBV18 with TRBJ2-7, with unresolved D. The ends were cut back, 1 base at V and 2 bases at J, with 3 bases in the middle. CDR3 size: 12 residues. The V gene's germline CDR1 is KGHSH and CDR2 LQKENI. The CDR3 region is CASSPRPYEQYF. As DNA, the CDR3 is TGTGCCAGCTCACCACGACCCTACGAGCAGTACTTC.

The chain carries TRBV7-2 and TRBJ1-5, with no clear D. CDR1 and CDR2 from the germline V gene are SGHTA and FQGNSA. The V end lost 2 bases, the J end lost 5 bases, and 4 bases lay between the germline ends. This CDR3 comprises 12 residues. CDR3 coding DNA: TGTGCCAGCAGCTTAATGTATCAGCCCCAGCATTTT. Translation: CASSLMYQPQHF.

As DNA, the CDR3 is TGCGCCAGCAGTGTTAAATACAATCAGCCCCAGCATTTT. This gives the protein CASSVKYNQPQHF. This chain uses TRBV10-2 with TRBJ1-5, with D unresolved. The germline V and J ends were trimmed by 4 bases and 3 bases, with 7 bases remaining between them. Germline V gene data show CDR1 as WSHSY and CDR2 as SAAADI. This CDR3 spans 13 amino acids.

This sequence joins TRBV3-1 and TRBJ2-2; D is unclear. Per germline, CDR1 LGHDT and CDR2 YNNKEL (reference sequence). Trimming shortened V by 4 bases and J by 7 bases, and 13 bases separated the two germline ends. This CDR3 is 14 amino acids long. CDR3 nucleotide sequence: TGTGCCAGCAGCCTCCGGTCCAGTGGCGGGGAGCTGTTTTTT. It specifies CASSLRSSGGELFF.

The rearrangement uses TRBV30 and TRBJ2-1; TRBD2 matches 8 bases. V was pared by 0 bases and J by 5 bases, with 9 bases of the junction left unmatched. Germline lookup yields CDR1 GTSNPN and CDR2 SVGIG (reference sequence). The CDR3 runs 16 residues. CDR3 region: CAWSVPGGRQNNEQFF. DNA for the CDR3: TGTGCCTGGAGTGTACCGGGCGGGAGGCAGAACAATGAGCAGTTCTTC.

This clonotype was seen just once. V usage is TRBV14 and J usage is TRBJ1-1; tentatively, D is TRBD1 (5 bases). Germline CDR1 is SGHDN and CDR2 is FVKESK. This CDR3 is 12 amino acids long. V was cut by 4 bases and J by 8 bases, with 11 bases left in between. This CDR3 is CASSPGGGEAFF. The CDR3 nucleotides are TGTGCCAGCAGCCCGGGGGGAGGGGAAGCTTTCTTT.

The chain uses TRBV15 and TRBJ2-3; TRBD2 aligns across 10 bases. V dropped 0 bases and J dropped 4; count of bases not matched to a gene: 7. The length of the CDR3 is 17 residues. CDR1 and CDR2 from the germline V gene are LNHNV and YYDKDF (reference sequence). The CDR3 is CATSRDTSGDAADTQYF. The CDR3 bases are TGTGCCACCAGCAGAGACACTAGCGGGGATGCCGCAGATACGCAGTATTTT.

The chain couples TRBV7-9 to TRBJ1-2, with 9 bases lining up with TRBD1. The V gene's germline CDR1 is SEHNR and CDR2 FQNEAQ (reference sequence). The CDR3 covers 14 residues. The junction had 7 bases not matched to a gene; V was cut back by 8 bases and J by 3 bases. CDR3 in DNA: TGTGCCAGCGGCCTACAGGGGGCCTACTATGGCTACACCTTC. Protein product: CASGLQGAYYGYTF.

V is TRBV9 and J is TRBJ2-2; 8 nucleotides line up with TRBD1. CDR1 is SGDLS, CDR2 YYNGEE, per germline. Trimming cost V 0 bases and J 5 bases; bases outside gene matches: 3. The CDR3 is 15 residues long. The CDR3 bases are TGTGCCAGCAGCGTAGGGACAGGGTGGACCGGGGAGCTGTTTTTT. Translating it yields CASSVGTGWTGELFF.

The chain couples TRBV14 to TRBJ1-1; unclear D gene. V dropped 4 bases and J dropped 3 bases, with 9 bases sitting between them. The CDR3 is made up of 13 amino acids. Germline assignment: CDR1 SGHDN and CDR2 FVKESK. The CDR3 loop reads CASSPTQYTEAFF. The CDR3 DNA reads as TGTGCCAGCAGCCCTACACAGTACACTGAAGCTTTCTTT.

This clonotype was counted a single time. The V and J genes are TRBV6-1 and TRBJ1-5; no firm D call. The germline V gene has CDR1 MNHNS and CDR2 SASEGT. The V and J ends lost 2 bases and 1 base respectively, with 9 bases between them. This CDR3 has 15 residues. CDR3 sequence: CASSEFRLSNQPQHF. CDR3 coding DNA: TGTGCCAGCAGTGAATTTCGTCTGAGCAATCAGCCCCAGCATTTT.

This clonotype was counted a few times. DNA for the CDR3: TGTGCCAGCAGTAGGAGCTCCTACGAGCAGTACTTC. Translating it yields CASSRSSYEQYF. The gene calls are TRBV2 and TRBJ2-7; D call uncertain. CDR3 length equals 12 residues. Per germline, CDR1 SNHLY and CDR2 FYNNEI. The V gene lost 5 bases and the J gene lost 0 bases, with 5 bases spanning the gap. The whole variable domain, filled in from reference TRBV2 and TRBJ2-7, reads EPEVTQTPSHQVTQMGQEVILRCVPISNHLYFYWYRQILGQKVEFLVSFYNNEISEKSEIFDDQFSVERPDGSNFTLKIRSTKLEDSAMYFCASSRSSYEQYFGPGTRLTVT.

J is TRBJ2-1 and V is TRBV13; D gene ambiguous. Germline assignment: CDR1 PRHDT and CDR2 FYEKMQ (reference sequence). V dropped 5 bases and J dropped 9 bases, with 11 bases sitting between them. The CDR3 totals 12 residues. CDR3 residues: CASSPILGEQFF. The CDR3 DNA sequence: TGTGCCAGCAGCCCAATCCTAGGTGAGCAGTTCTTC. The entire variable domain, with the rest obtained from reference TRBV13 and TRBJ2-1, is as follows: AAGVIQSPRHLIKEKRETATLKCYPIPRHDTVYWYQQGPGQDPQFLISFYEKMQSDKGSIPDRFSAQQFSDYHSELNMSSLELGDSALYFCASSPILGEQFFGPGTRLTVL.

The rearrangement links TRBV3-1 to TRBJ1-5, with a weak D call TRBD1 (6 bases). Germline CDR1 is LGHDT and CDR2 is YNNKEL (reference sequence). Trimming took off 6 bases at V and 5 bases at J, with 11 bases between the two ends. The CDR3 runs 13 residues. Written as DNA, the CDR3 is TGTGCCAGCAGTACGAGGGGGGATCAGCCCCAGCATTTT. It specifies CASSTRGDQPQHF.

The chain couples TRBV5-1 to TRBJ2-1; no reliable D call. From germline, CDR1 is SGHRS and CDR2 YFSETQ. Between the trimmed V and J ends, which lost 0 bases and 15 bases, there was a span of 22 bases. This CDR3 region has 15 residues. CDR3 amino acids: CASSLGQYQAADMFF. CDR3 coding DNA: TGCGCCAGCAGCTTGGGTCAATACCAGGCTGCCGATATGTTCTTC.

This chain connects TRBV19 to TRBJ2-3, with a possible D match to TRBD1 (6 bases). V dropped 4 bases and J dropped 7 bases, with 15 bases sitting between them. The CDR3 is 14 amino acids. The V gene's germline CDR1 is LNHDA and CDR2 SQIVND (reference sequence). The CDR3 is CASSRRTADNTQYF. CDR3 DNA sequence: TGTGCCAGTAGTAGGAGGACAGCGGACAATACGCAGTATTTT.

This chain links TRBV18 with TRBJ2-7; 7 bases are a match to TRBD1. In germline, CDR1 is KGHSH, CDR2 LQKENI. J gave up 0 bases and V 3 bases, and 2 bases lay outside the gene matches. The CDR3 totals 14 residues. The CDR3 nucleotides read TGTGCCAGCTCACCGGGACAGACCTCCTACGAGCAGTACTTC. As protein: CASSPGQTSYEQYF.

This clonotype was counted a single time. This sequence joins TRBV4-3 and TRBJ2-6; D gene unclear. There are 14 residues in the CDR3. Germline CDR1 reads LGHNA; CDR2 reads YSLEER. V lost 3 bases and J lost 4, with 7 bases in between. The CDR3 DNA reads TGCGCCAGCAGCCATAGTGGGGGGGCCAACGTCCTGACTTTC. This gives the protein CASSHSGGANVLTF.

The chain employs TRBV6-2 or TRBV6-3 and TRBJ2-3; 8 bases align to TRBD2. Germline CDR1 reads MNHEY; CDR2 reads SVGEGT. V shed 5 bases, J shed 9 bases, and the junction held 13 bases outside the gene matches. The CDR3 loop spans 15 amino acids. The CDR3 DNA reads as TGTGCCAGCAGTCCCCAAAGCGGGGGCCAAGGAACGCAGTATTTT. This encodes CASSPQSGGQGTQYF.